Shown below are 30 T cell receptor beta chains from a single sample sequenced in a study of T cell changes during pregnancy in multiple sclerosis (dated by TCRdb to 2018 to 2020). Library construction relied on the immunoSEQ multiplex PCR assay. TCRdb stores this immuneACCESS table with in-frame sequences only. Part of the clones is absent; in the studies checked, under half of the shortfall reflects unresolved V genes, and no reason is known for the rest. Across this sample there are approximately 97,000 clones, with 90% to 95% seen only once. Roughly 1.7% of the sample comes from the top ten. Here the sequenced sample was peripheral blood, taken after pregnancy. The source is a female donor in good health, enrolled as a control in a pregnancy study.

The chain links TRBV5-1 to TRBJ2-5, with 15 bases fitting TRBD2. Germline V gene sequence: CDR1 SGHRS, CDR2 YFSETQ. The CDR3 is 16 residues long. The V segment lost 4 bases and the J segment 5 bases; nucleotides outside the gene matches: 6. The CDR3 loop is CASSRTSGGAGETQYF. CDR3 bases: TGCGCCAGCAGCAGGACTAGCGGGGGGGCCGGGGAGACCCAGTACTTC.

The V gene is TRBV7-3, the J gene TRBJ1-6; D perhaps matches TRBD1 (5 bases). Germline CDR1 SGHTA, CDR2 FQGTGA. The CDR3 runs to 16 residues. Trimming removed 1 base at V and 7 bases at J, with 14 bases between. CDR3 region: CASSLNPARENSPLHF. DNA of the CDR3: TGTGCCAGCAGCTTAAACCCTGCCAGGGAAAATTCACCCCTCCACTTT.

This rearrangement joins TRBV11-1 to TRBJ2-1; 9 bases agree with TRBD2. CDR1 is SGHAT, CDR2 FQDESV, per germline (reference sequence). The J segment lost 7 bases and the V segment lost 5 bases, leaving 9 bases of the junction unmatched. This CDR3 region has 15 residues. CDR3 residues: CASSPSGAPRNEQFF. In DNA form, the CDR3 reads TGTGCCAGCAGCCCTAGCGGGGCCCCGAGGAATGAGCAGTTCTTC.

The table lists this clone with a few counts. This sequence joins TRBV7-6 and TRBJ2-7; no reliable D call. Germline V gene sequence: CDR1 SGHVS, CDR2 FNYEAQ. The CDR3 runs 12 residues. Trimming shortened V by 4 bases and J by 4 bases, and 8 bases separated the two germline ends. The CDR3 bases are TGTGCCAGCAGCTACTTCGTTTACGAGCAGTACTTC. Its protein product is CASSYFVYEQYF.

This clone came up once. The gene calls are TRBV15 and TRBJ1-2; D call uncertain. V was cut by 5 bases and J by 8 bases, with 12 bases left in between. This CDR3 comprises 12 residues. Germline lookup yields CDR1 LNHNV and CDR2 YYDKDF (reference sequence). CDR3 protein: CATSSGDGGYTF. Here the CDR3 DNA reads TGTGCCACCAGCTCGGGAGATGGAGGCTACACCTTC.

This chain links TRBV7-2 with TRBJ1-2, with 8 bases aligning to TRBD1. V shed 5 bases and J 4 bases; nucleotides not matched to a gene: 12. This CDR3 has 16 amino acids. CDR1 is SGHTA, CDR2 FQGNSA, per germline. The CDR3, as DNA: TGTGCCAGCAGCCTGGGTGGACAGGGCCCCGTCTATGGCTACACCTTC. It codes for CASSLGGQGPVYGYTF.

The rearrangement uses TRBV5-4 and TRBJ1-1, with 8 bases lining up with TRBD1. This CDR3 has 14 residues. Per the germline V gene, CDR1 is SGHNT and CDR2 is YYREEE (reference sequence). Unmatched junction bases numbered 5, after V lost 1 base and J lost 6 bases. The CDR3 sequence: CASSLMTGEAEAFF. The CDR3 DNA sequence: TGTGCCAGCAGCTTGATGACAGGGGAAGCTGAAGCTTTCTTT.

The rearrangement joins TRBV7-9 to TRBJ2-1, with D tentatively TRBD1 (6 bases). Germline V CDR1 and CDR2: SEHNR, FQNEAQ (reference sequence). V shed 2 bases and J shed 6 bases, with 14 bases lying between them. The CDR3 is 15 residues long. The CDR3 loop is CASSLMSTRGNEQFF. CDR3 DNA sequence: TGTGCCAGCAGCTTAATGTCCACCAGGGGCAATGAGCAGTTCTTC.

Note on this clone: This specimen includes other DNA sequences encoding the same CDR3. For the CDR3, the DNA is TGTGCCAGCAGCTTAGGATCCTCCTATTTTTGGGAGCAGTACTTC. This translates into CASSLGSSYFWEQYF. The rearrangement uses TRBV11-2 and TRBJ2-7, with unresolved D. V lost 1 base to trimming and J lost 7 bases, with 17 bases between them. Germline V lookup: CDR1 SGHAT, CDR2 FQNNGV. The CDR3 sequence is 15 residues long.

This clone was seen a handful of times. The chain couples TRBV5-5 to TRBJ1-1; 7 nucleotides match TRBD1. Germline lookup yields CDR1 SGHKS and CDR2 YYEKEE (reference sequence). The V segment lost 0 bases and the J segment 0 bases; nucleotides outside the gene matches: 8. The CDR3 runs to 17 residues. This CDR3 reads CASSLVRQGGLNTEAFF. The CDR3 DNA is TGTGCCAGCAGCTTGGTTCGGCAGGGGGGTTTGAACACTGAAGCTTTCTTT.

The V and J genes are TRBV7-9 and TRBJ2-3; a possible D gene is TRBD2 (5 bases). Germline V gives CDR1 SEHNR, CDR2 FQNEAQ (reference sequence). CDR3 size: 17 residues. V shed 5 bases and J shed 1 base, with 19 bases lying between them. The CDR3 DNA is TGTGCCAGCAGCCGAAACGATGGAGGTTTGGGCACAGATACGCAGTATTTT. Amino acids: CASSRNDGGLGTDTQYF.

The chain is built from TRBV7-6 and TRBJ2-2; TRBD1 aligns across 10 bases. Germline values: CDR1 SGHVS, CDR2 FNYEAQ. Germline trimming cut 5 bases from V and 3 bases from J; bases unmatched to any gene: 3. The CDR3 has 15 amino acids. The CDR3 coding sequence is TGTGCCAGCAGCCCCGGGACAGGGGACACCGGGGAGCTGTTTTTT. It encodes CASSPGTGDTGELFF.

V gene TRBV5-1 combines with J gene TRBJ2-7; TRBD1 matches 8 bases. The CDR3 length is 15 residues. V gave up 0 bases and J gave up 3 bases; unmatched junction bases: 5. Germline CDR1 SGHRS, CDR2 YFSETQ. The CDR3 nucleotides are TGCGCCAGCAGCTTGGACCAGGGGGCGCGCTACGAGCAGTACTTC. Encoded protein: CASSLDQGARYEQYF.

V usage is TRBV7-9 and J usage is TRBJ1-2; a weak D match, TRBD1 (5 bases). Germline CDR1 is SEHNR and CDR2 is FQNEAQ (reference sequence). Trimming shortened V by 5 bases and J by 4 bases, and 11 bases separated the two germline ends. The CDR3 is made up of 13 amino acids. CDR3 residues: CASSQGGTYGYTF. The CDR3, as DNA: TGTGCCAGCAGCCAAGGAGGGACCTATGGCTACACCTTC.

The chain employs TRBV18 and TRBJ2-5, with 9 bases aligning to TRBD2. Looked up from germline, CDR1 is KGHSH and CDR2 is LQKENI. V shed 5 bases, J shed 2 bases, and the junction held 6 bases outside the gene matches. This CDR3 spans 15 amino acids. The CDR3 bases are TGTGCCAGCTCAGTAAGGACTAGCGTACAAGAGACCCAGTACTTC. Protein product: CASSVRTSVQETQYF.

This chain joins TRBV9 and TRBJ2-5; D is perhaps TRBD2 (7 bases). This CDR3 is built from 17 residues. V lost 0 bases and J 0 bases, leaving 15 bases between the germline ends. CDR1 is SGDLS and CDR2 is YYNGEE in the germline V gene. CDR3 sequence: CASSVGGGGRDQETQYF. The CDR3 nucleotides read TGTGCCAGCAGCGTAGGTGGGGGGGGCAGGGACCAAGAGACCCAGTACTTC.

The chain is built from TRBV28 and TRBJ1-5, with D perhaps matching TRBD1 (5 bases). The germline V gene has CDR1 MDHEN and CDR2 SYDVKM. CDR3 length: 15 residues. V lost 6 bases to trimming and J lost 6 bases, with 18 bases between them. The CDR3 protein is CASRERDRQIQPQHF. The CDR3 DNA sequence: TGTGCCAGCAGGGAGCGGGACCGCCAAATTCAGCCCCAGCATTTT.

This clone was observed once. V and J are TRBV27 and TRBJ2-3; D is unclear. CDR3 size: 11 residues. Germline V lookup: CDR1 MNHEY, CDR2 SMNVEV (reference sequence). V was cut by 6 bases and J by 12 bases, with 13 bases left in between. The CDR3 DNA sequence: TGTGCCAGCAGCCGCGGCGGCCCCCAGTATTTT. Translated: CASSRGGPQYF.

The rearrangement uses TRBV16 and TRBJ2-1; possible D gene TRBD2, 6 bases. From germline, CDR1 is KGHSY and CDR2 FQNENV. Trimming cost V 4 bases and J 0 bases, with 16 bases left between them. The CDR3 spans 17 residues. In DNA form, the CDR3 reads TGTGCCAGCAGCCCTACTAGCTCCCAGTTCTCCTACAATGAGCAGTTCTTC. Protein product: CASSPTSSQFSYNEQFF.

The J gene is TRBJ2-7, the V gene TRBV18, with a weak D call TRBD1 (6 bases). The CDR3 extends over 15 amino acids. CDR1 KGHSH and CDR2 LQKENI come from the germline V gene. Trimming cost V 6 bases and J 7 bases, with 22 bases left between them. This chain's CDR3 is CASSDVRGGVGEQYF. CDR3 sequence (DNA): TGTGCCAGCTCTGACGTCCGAGGGGGAGTGGGGGAGCAGTACTTC.

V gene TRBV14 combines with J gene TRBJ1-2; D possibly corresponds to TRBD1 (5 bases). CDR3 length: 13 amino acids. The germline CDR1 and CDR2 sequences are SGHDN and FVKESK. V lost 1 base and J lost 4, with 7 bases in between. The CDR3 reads CASSQGGSYGYTF. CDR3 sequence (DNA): TGTGCCAGCAGCCAAGGGGGCAGCTATGGCTACACCTTC.

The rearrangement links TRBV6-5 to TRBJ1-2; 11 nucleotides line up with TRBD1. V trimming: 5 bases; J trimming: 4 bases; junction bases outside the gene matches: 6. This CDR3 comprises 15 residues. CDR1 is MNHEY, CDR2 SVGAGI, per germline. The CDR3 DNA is TGTGCCAGCAGTCCGCCCGGGACAGGGGGCTATGGCTACACCTTC. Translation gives CASSPPGTGGYGYTF.

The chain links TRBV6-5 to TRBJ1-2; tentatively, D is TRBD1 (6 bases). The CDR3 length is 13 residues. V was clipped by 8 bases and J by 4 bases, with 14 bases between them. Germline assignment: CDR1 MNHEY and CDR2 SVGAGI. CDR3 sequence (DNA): TGTGCCAGCCGGACAGCTTATTCCTATGGCTACACCTTC. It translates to CASRTAYSYGYTF.

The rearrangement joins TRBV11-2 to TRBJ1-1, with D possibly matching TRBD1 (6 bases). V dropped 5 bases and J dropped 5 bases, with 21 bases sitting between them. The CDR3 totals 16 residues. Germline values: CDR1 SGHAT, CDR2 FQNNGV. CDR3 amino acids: CASSTQGGGYWTEAFF. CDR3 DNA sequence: TGTGCCAGCAGCACACAGGGTGGCGGGTACTGGACTGAAGCTTTCTTT.

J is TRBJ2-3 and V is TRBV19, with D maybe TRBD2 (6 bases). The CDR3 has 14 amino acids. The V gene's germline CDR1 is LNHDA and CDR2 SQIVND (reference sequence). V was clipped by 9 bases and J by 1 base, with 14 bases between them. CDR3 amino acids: CASGRDFGTDTQYF. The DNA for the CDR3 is TGTGCCAGCGGCCGGGACTTTGGCACAGATACGCAGTATTTT.

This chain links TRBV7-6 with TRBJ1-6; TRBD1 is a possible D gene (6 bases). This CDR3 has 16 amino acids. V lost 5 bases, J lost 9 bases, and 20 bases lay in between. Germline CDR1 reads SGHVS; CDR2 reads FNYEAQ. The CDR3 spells CASSAGTPKGGSPLHF. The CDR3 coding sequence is TGTGCCAGCAGCGCCGGGACACCTAAAGGGGGTTCACCCCTCCACTTT.

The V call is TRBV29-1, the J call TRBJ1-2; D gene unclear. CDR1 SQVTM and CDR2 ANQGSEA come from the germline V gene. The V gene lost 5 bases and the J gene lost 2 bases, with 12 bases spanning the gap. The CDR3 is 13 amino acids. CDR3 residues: CSVPVDMNYGYTF. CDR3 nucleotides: TGCAGCGTTCCTGTAGACATGAACTATGGCTACACCTTC. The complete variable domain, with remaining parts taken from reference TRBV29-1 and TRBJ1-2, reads SAVISQKPSRDICQRGTSLTIQCQVDSQVTMMFWYRQQPGQSLTLIATANQGSEATYESGFVIDKFPISRPNLTFSTLTVSNMSPEDSSIYLCSVPVDMNYGYTFGSGTRLTVV.

CDR3 nucleotide sequence: TGTGCCAGCAGCATGAGCGGAGCAACTAATGAAAAACTGTTTTTT. Its protein is CASSMSGATNEKLFF. This sequence joins TRBV9 and TRBJ1-4; no clear D gene. The CDR3 is made up of 15 amino acids. Trimming removed 4 bases from V and 0 bases from J, with 10 bases in between. Per germline, CDR1 SGDLS and CDR2 YYNGEE.

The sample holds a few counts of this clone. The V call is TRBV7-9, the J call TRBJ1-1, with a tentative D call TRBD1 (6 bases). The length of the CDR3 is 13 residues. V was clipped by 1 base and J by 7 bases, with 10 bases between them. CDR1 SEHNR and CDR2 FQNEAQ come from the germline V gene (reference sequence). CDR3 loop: CASSLVGRGEAFF. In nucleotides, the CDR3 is TGTGCCAGCAGCTTAGTGGGCAGGGGTGAAGCTTTCTTT.

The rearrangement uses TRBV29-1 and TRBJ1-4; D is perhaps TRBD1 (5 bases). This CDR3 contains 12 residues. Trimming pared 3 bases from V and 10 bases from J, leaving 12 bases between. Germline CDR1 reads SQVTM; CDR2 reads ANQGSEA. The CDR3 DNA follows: TGCAGCGTTGAGGCGGGGGGGGGAAAACTGTTTTTT. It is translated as CSVEAGGGKLFF.